Here is one T cell receptor (beta chain) with its context. This record comes from a study of blood T cells in healthy people across ages. A second roughly 6 to 11 cycle PCR used barcoded and J-beta primers. TCRdb re-analysed the 5' RACE reads in MiXCR, keeping a single row per CDR3 protein. The sample contains about 640,000 distinct CDR3 sequences, about 30% of which appear only once. Sequencing was done on a sample of blood. This clonotype originated in a woman older than 75 in good health.

The CDR3 nucleotides read TGTGCCACCGCCGAACCTGGTGGCCAAGAGACCCAGTACTTC. This codes for CATAEPGGQETQYF. The chain employs TRBV24-1 and TRBJ2-5; unclear D gene. CDR1 is KGHDR and CDR2 is SFDVKD in the germline V gene. Deletions cut 9 bases from V and 1 base from J, with 14 bases between. CDR3 length: 14 residues.